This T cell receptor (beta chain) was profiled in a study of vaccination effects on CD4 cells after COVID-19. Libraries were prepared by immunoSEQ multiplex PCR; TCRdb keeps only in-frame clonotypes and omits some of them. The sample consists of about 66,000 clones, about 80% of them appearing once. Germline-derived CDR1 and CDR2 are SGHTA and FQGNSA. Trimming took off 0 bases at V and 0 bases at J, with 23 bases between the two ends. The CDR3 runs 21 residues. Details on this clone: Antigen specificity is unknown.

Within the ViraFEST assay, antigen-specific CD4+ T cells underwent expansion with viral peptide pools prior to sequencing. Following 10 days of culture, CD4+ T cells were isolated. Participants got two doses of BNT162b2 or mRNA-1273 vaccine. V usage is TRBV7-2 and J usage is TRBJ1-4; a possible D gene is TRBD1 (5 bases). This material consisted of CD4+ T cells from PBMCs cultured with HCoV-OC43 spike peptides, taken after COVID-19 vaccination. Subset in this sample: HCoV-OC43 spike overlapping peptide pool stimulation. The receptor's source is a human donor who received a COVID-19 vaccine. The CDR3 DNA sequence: TGTGCCAGCAGCTTAGCTTTTCGGGGCGGCCTTGCTGGCGCAACTAATGAAAAACTGTTTTTT. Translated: CASSLAFRGGLAGATNEKLFF.